A single sample is the source of the 3 T cell receptor beta chains below, sequenced in a study of T-cell reconstitution after alpha-beta-depleted transplantation in children. The authors prepared the TCRbeta library with unique molecular identifiers. TCRdb recomputed calls from the PCR reads with MiXCR, one row per CDR3 protein. The repertoire has around 200,000 distinct CDR3 sequences, roughly 8.1% of them found once; the top ten carry about 40%. The sample in question was PBMCs, mostly from graft donor cells, obtained 360 days after TCRalphabeta/CD19-depleted stem cell transplant. These receptors came from a male patient between 2 and 10 years old who had a stem cell transplant for acute myeloid leukemia, so the T cells may come from the graft donor.

The chain uses TRBV11-3 and TRBJ2-1; 11 nucleotides align to TRBD2. The CDR3 extends over 16 amino acids. CDR1 is SGHNT and CDR2 is YENEEA in the germline V gene. The V segment lost 2 bases and the J segment 4 bases; nucleotides outside the gene matches: 4. CDR3 region: CASSLHTSGRYNEQFF. CDR3 DNA: TGTGCCAGCAGCTTACATACTAGCGGGAGATACAATGAGCAGTTCTTC.

The chain links TRBV10-2 to TRBJ2-5; 8 bases match TRBD2. This CDR3 contains 14 residues. CDR1 WSHSY and CDR2 SAAADI come from the germline V gene. J was trimmed by 1 base and V by 5 bases; bases with no gene match: 3. CDR3 amino acids: CASSRTSRQETQYF. The CDR3 DNA sequence: TGCGCCAGCAGTCGGACTAGCCGCCAAGAGACCCAGTACTTC.

This clonotype showed up many times. The chain combines TRBV12-3 or TRBV12-4 with TRBJ2-7; a weak D match, TRBD1 (5 bases). With 2 bases removed from V and 1 base from J, the gap between germline ends came to 9 bases. The CDR3 loop spans 14 amino acids. The CDR3 DNA reads as TGTGCCAGCAGTTTAACCCGACAGTCCTACGAGCAGTACTTC. This gives the protein CASSLTRQSYEQYF.